The present T cell receptor (beta chain) was sequenced within a study of blood T cell repertoires in COVID-19. Study summary: Sources were T cells, B-cell-depleted T cells, or PBMCs; the material itself was cDNA or gDNA.

Libraries were prepared by immunoSEQ multiplex PCR; TCRdb keeps only in-frame clonotypes and omits some of them. The table lists 300,000 to 400,000 clones, around 91% of them singletons. The study recruited people aged roughly 18 to 89 years across under 25 US areas. J was trimmed by 6 bases and V by 2 bases; bases with no gene match: 5. The CDR3 is 14 residues long. Germline CDR1 and CDR2: MNHEY and SVGAGI. Sequenced sample: PBMCs or T cells enriched from blood (not recorded which). The origin of this receptor is a man between 18 and 29 years old who had recovered from COVID-19. This chain connects TRBV6-5 to TRBJ2-7; 9 positions agree with TRBD1. The CDR3 loop is CASSYVGQGGEQYF. CDR3 coding DNA: TGTGCCAGCAGTTACGTGGGACAGGGAGGCGAGCAGTACTTC.